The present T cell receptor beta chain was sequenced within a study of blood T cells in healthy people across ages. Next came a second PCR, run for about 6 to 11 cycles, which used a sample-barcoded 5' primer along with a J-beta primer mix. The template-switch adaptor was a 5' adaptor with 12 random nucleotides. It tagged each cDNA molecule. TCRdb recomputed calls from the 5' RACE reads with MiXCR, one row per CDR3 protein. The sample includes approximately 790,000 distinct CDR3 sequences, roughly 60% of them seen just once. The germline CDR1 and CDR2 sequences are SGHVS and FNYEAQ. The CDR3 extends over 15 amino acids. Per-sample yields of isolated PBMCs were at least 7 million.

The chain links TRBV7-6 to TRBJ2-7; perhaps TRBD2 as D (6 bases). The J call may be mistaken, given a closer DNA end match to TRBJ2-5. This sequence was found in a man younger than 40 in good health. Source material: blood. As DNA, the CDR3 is TGTGCCAGCAGCTTCCGGGAATGGGCGGGGGAGACCCAGTACTTC. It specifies CASSFREWAGETQYF.